The clone carrying this T cell receptor beta chain was counted only a few times. Its antigen is undetermined. The CDR3 length is 15 residues. V was cut by 1 base and J by 1 base, with 10 bases left in between. Germline V CDR1 and CDR2: LGHDT, YNNKEL (reference sequence). The source of the sample is a study of post-analysis software for immune sequencing data. Whole-study results and caveats: Five TRBV segments, including TRBV5-6, TRBV5-1 and TRBV20-1, were more frequent in patients than controls.

The authors incorporated unique molecular identifiers into the TCR beta cDNA libraries. TCRdb itself ran the PCR reads through MiXCR, one entry per CDR3 protein. The sample yields 700,000 to 800,000 distinct CDR3 sequences, 30% seen once. V and J are TRBV3-1 and TRBJ1-2; D gene ambiguous. The sequence derives from a girl aged 5-17 years with multiple sclerosis. The sample comprised blood. The CDR3 region is CASSQAGPHNYGYTF. CDR3 DNA: TGTGCCAGCAGCCAAGCCGGACCCCATAACTATGGCTACACCTTC.